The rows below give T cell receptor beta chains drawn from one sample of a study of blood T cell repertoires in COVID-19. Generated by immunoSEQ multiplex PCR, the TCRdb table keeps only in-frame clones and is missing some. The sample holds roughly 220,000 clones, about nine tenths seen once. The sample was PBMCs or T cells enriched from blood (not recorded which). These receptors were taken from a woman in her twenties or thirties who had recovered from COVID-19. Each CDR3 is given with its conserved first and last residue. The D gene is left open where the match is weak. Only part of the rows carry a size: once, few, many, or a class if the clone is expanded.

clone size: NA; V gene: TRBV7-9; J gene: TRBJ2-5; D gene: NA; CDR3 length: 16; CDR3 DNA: TGTGCCAGCAGCTTAGATCGCGGGGCTAACCAAGAGACCCAGTACTTC; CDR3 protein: CASSLDRGANQETQYF
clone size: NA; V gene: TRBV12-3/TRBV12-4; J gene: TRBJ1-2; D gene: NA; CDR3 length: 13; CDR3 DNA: TGTGCCAGCAGTTTAGTTGGCAGTTATGGCTACACCTTC; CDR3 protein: CASSLVGSYGYTF
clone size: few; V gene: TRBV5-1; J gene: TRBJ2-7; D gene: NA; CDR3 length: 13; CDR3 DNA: TGCGCCAGCAGCTTGGAACTAGCCACCAGGCAGTACTTC; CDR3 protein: CASSLELATRQYF
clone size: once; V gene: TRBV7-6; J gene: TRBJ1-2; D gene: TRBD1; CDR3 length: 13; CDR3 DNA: TGTGCCAGCAGCAAAGACAGGGGTTCGGGCTACACCTTC; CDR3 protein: CASSKDRGSGYTF
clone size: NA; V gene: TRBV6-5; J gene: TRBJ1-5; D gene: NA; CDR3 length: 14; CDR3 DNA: TGTGCCAGCAGCCTTACACATACCAATCAGCCCCAGCATTTT; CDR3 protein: CASSLTHTNQPQHF
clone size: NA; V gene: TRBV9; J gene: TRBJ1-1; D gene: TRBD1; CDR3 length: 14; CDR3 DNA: TGTGCCAGCAGCGCCGGGACAGAGAACACTGAAGCTTTCTTT; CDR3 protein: CASSAGTENTEAFF
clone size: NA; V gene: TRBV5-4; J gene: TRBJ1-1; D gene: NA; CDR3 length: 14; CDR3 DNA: TGTGCCAGCAGCTTTTTCGGGGGGGACACTGAAGCTTTCTTT; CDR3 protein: CASSFFGGDTEAFF
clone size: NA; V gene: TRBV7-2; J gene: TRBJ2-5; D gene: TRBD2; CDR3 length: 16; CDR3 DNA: TGTGCCAGCAGCTTATTTAGCGGGATACCTCAAGAGACCCAGTACTTC; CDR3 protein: CASSLFSGIPQETQYF
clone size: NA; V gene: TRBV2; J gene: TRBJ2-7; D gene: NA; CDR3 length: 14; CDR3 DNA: TGTGCCAGCAGTGAGGTGGGGGGTTCCTACGAGCAGTACTTC; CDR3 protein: CASSEVGGSYEQYF
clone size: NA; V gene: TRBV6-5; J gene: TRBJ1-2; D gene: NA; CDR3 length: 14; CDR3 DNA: TGTGCCAGCACCAACCCGGGGTTTAACTATGGCTACACCTTC; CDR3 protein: CASTNPGFNYGYTF
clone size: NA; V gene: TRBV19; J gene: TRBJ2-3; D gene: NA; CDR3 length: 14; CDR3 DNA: TGTGCCAGTACCAGGGGGACTAGCACAGATACGCAGTATTTT; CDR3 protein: CASTRGTSTDTQYF
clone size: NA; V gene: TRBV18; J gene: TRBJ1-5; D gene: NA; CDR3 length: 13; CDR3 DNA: TGTGCCAGCTCTTCTGAAGAGAATCAGCCCCAGCATTTT; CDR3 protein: CASSSEENQPQHF
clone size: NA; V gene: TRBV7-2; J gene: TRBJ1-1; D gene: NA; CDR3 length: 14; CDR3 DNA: TGTGCCAGCAGCTTAAGGGTCAGGGACACTGAAGCTTTCTTT; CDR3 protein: CASSLRVRDTEAFF
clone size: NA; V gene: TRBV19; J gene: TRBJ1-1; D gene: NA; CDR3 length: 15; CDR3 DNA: TGTGCCAGTACGGAGGGGCCCTGGGCGAACACTGAAGCTTTCTTT; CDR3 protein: CASTEGPWANTEAFF
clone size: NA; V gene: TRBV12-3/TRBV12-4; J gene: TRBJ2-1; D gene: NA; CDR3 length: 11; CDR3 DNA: TGTGCCAGCAGTCAGGGAAATGAGCAGTTCTTC; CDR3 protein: CASSQGNEQFF
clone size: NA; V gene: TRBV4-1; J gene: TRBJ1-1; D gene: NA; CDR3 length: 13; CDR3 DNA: TGCGCCAGCAGGGTGAAGCAGAACACTGAAGCTTTCTTT; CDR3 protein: CASRVKQNTEAFF
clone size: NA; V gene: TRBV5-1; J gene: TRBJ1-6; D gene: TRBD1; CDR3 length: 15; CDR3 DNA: TGCGCCAGCAGCAAGGACAGGGGGTATAATTCACCCCTCCACTTT; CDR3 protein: CASSKDRGYNSPLHF
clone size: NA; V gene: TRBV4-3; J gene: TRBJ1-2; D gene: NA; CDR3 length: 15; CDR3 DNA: TGCGCCAGCAGCCAAGATAACAGCAGGTTTGGTGGCTACACCTTC; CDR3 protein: CASSQDNSRFGGYTF
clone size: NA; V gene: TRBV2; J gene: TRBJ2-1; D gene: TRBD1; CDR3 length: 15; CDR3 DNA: TGTGCCAGCAGGCTGGACAGGGGCCTGGTCGGTGAGCAGTTCTTC; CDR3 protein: CASRLDRGLVGEQFF
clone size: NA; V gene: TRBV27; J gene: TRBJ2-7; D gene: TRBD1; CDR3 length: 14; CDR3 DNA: TGTGCCAGCAGTCCAGGGGACAGAGACTACGAGCAGTACTTC; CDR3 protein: CASSPGDRDYEQYF
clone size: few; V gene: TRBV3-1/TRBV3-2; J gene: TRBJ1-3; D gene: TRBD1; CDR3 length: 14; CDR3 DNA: TGTGCCAGCAGCATGACAGGGGCCCGAAACACCATATATTTT; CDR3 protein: CASSMTGARNTIYF
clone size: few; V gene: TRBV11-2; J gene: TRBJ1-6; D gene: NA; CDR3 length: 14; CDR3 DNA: TGTGCCAGCAGCTTAGGAGGGTGGAATTCACCCCTCCACTTT; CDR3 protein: CASSLGGWNSPLHF
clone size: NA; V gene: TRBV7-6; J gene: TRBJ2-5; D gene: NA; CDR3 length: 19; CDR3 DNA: TGTGCCAGCAGCCCACGCGCGGTAGGAGCGGGAATCCAGGGGGAGACCCAGTACTTC; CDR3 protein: CASSPRAVGAGIQGETQYF
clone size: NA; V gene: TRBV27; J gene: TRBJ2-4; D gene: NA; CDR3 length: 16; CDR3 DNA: TGTGCCAGCAGTTCCTTACTAGGCAGGGGAACTAACATTCAGTACTTC; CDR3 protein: CASSSLLGRGTNIQYF
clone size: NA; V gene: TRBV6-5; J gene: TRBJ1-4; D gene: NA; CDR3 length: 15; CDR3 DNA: TGTGCCAGCAGTAGAAAGGGGCACCTTAATGAAAAACTGTTTTTT; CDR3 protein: CASSRKGHLNEKLFF
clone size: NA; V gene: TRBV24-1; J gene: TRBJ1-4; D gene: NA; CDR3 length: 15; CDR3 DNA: TGTGCCACCAGTGATTTGGCCTTCCAGGGGGAAAAACTGTTTTTT; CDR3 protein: CATSDLAFQGEKLFF
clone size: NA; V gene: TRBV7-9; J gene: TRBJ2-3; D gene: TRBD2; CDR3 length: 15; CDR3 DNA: TGTGCCAGCAGCGCGACGAGCGGGGGGGCAGATACGCAGTATTTT; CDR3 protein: CASSATSGGADTQYF
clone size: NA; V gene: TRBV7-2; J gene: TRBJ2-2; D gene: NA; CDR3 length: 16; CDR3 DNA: TGTGCCAGCAGCCAGGACAGTGGGTCGGTAACCGGGGAGCTGTTTTTT; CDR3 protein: CASSQDSGSVTGELFF
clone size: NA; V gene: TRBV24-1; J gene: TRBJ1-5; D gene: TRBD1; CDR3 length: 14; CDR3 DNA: TGTGCCACGGGTCCTGACAGGGTCAATCAGCCCCAGCATTTT; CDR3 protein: CATGPDRVNQPQHF
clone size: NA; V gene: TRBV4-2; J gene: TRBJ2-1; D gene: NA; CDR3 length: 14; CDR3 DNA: TGTGCCAGCAGCCAAGAGTATGGGAGCGGGGAGCAGTTCTTC; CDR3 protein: CASSQEYGSGEQFF
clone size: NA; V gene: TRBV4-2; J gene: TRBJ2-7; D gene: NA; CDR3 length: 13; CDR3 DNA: TGTGCCAGCAGCCAAGATCGAGGTTACGAGCAGTACTTC; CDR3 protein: CASSQDRGYEQYF
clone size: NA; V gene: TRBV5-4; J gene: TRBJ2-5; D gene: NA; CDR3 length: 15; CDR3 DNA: TGTGCCAGCAGCTTGGGGCAGACACCCACAGAGACCCAGTACTTC; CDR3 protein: CASSLGQTPTETQYF
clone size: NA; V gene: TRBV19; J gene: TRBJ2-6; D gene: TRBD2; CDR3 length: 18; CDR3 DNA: TGTGCCAGTAGTCCAAAAGCGGGGGCCCCTTCTGGGGCCAACGTCCTGACTTTC; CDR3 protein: CASSPKAGAPSGANVLTF
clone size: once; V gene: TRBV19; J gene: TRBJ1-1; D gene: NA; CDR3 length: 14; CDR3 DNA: TGTGCCAGTAGTCCGTGGGGGGGGCACACTGAAGCTTTCTTT; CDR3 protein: CASSPWGGHTEAFF
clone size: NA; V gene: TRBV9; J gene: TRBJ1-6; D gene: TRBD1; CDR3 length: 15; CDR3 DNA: TGTGCCAGCAGCGTGGGGGACAGGAGTAATTCACCCCTCCACTTT; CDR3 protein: CASSVGDRSNSPLHF